These 14 T cell receptor beta chains originate from one sample sequenced in a study of shared clonotypes between healthy human individuals. The data were produced by immunoSEQ multiplex PCR, yet TCRdb's version contains in-frame clones alone and is incomplete. Altogether some 2.4 million clones are present, more than 85% being singletons, with the ten largest covering 0.36%. The sequenced sample consisted of naive CD4+ T cells from PBMCs. Subset specified: CD45RA+ positively selected. These receptors were obtained from a man between 18 and 35 years old in good health. Some clones in this sample may be carry-over from other donors' samples.

V gene TRBV18 combines with J gene TRBJ2-5; maybe TRBD1 (6 bases). CDR1 and CDR2 (germline): KGHSH, LQKENI. Trimming shortened V by 1 base and J by 3 bases, and 15 bases separated the two germline ends. The CDR3 is made up of 16 amino acids. The CDR3 nucleotides are TGTGCCAGCTCACCACTCTTAGGGGGAGAGAAAGAGACCCAGTACTTC. This gives the protein CASSPLLGGEKETQYF.

The chain is built from TRBV10-1 and TRBJ2-1, with 8 bases aligning to TRBD1. After removal of 8 bases from V and 2 bases from J, the junction contained 14 bases not matched to a gene. This CDR3 region has 17 residues. Germline V lookup: CDR1 WNHNN, CDR2 SYGVQD (reference sequence). The CDR3 DNA sequence: TGCGCCAGCCTAGGACCCAGAACAGGGGGAGCCTACAATGAGCAGTTCTTC. Amino acids: CASLGPRTGGAYNEQFF.

The chain couples TRBV7-2 to TRBJ2-7; the D is unclear. Germline assignment: CDR1 SGHTA and CDR2 FQGNSA. The CDR3 is 13 amino acids. The V end lost 1 base, the J end lost 4 bases, and 8 bases lay between the germline ends. Written as DNA, the CDR3 is TGTGCCAGCAGCTTAGGGAACCCGTACGAGCAGTACTTC. Protein: CASSLGNPYEQYF.

The gene calls are TRBV28 and TRBJ2-6; D uncertain. V dropped 4 bases and J dropped 6 bases, with 10 bases sitting between them. The CDR3 consists of 14 residues. Germline V CDR1 and CDR2: MDHEN, SYDVKM. CDR3 amino acids: CASSSPLEANVLTF. DNA of the CDR3: TGTGCCAGCAGTTCCCCCCTAGAGGCCAACGTCCTGACTTTC.

In its sample, this clone was seen a few times. This rearrangement joins TRBV9 to TRBJ2-3; no firm D call. Looked up from germline, CDR1 is SGDLS and CDR2 is YYNGEE. The CDR3 extends over 12 amino acids. V was pared by 3 bases and J by 2 bases, with 4 bases between. CDR3 protein: CASSDLTDTQYF. CDR3 nucleotide sequence: TGTGCCAGCAGCGACCTCACAGATACGCAGTATTTT.

V gene TRBV5-1 combines with J gene TRBJ1-1; no firm D call. V gave up 4 bases and J gave up 0 bases, with 10 bases separating them. Germline CDR1 SGHRS, CDR2 YFSETQ. The CDR3 sequence is 14 residues long. CDR3 nucleotide sequence: TGCGCCAGCAGCAGGGCGGAGCTGAACACTGAAGCTTTCTTT. Translating it yields CASSRAELNTEAFF.

The V gene is TRBV5-1, the J gene TRBJ2-7; D is tentatively TRBD1 or TRBD2 (5 bases each). This CDR3 comprises 14 residues. V shed 2 bases and J shed 3 bases, with 12 bases lying between them. CDR1 and CDR2 (germline): SGHRS, YFSETQ. CDR3 in amino acids: CASSLGDEGYEQYF. The CDR3 DNA sequence: TGCGCCAGCAGCTTAGGGGACGAGGGCTACGAGCAGTACTTC.

The gene calls are TRBV7-2 and TRBJ1-2; 7 bases are shared with TRBD1. The germline gives CDR1 SGHTA, CDR2 FQGNSA. V trimming: 3 bases; J trimming: 2 bases; junction bases outside the gene matches: 3. The CDR3 spans 14 residues. The CDR3 coding sequence is TGTGCCAGCAGCTTCCCCAGGGGGAACTATGGCTACACCTTC. Encoded protein: CASSFPRGNYGYTF.

V and J are TRBV5-1 and TRBJ2-3; TRBD2 agrees at 11 bases. Unmatched junction bases numbered 3, after V lost 0 bases and J lost 0 bases. The CDR3 contains 17 residues. Germline-derived CDR1 and CDR2 are SGHRS and YFSETQ. The CDR3 DNA reads TGCGCCAGCAGCTTGGCTTGGACTAGCGGGAGCACAGATACGCAGTATTTT. Encoded protein: CASSLAWTSGSTDTQYF.

V usage is TRBV11-2 and J usage is TRBJ2-3; D call uncertain. Germline-derived CDR1 and CDR2 are SGHAT and FQNNGV. Trimming took off 0 bases at V and 3 bases at J, with 13 bases between the two ends. This CDR3 comprises 16 residues. The CDR3 here is CASSLEVWEGTDTQYF. In DNA, the CDR3 is TGTGCCAGCAGCTTAGAGGTGTGGGAAGGAACAGATACGCAGTATTTT.

The rearrangement links TRBV9 to TRBJ1-4; D unclear. The germline gives CDR1 SGDLS, CDR2 YYNGEE. This CDR3 contains 18 residues. V was pared by 0 bases and J by 1 base, with 16 bases between. The CDR3 nucleotides are TGTGCCAGCAGCGTAGGCGTCGGAGGGAAGCAAACTAATGAAAAACTGTTTTTT. Its protein is CASSVGVGGKQTNEKLFF.

J is TRBJ2-7 and V is TRBV28; TRBD2 is a possible D gene (7 bases). The CDR3 length is 15 residues. The germline CDR1 and CDR2 sequences are MDHEN and SYDVKM. Deletions cut 7 bases from V and 0 bases from J, with 16 bases between. This CDR3 is CASKAPGGHSYEQYF. The CDR3 DNA sequence: TGTGCCAGCAAAGCTCCCGGGGGGCACTCCTACGAGCAGTACTTC.

In the case of this clone: Other DNA sequences in this sample translate to the same CDR3. V usage is TRBV9 and J usage is TRBJ2-3; either TRBD1 or TRBD2 may supply D (6 bases each). V was clipped by 0 bases and J by 3 bases, with 8 bases between them. This CDR3 comprises 14 residues. CDR1 is SGDLS, CDR2 YYNGEE, per germline. DNA for the CDR3: TGTGCCAGCAGCGTAGAAGGGGGGACAGATACGCAGTATTTT. This sequence encodes CASSVEGGTDTQYF.

With respect to this clone: Other DNA sequences in the same sample also yield this CDR3. V is TRBV7-9 and J is TRBJ2-7; tentatively, D is TRBD2 (5 bases). Trimming left V 0 bases short and J 5 bases short, with 5 bases between. There are 12 residues in the CDR3. The germline V gene has CDR1 SEHNR and CDR2 FQNEAQ (reference sequence). The chain's CDR3 is CASSLAGDEQYF. As DNA, the CDR3 is TGTGCCAGCAGCTTAGCCGGGGACGAGCAGTACTTC.